This T cell receptor beta chain came from a study of Graves' ophthalmopathy and Graves' hyperthyroidism. TCR beta CDR3 amplification used RNA transcripts. Investigators did first-round RT-PCR with HTBI primers, then second-round multiplex PCR. TCRdb reprocessed the multiplex PCR reads with MiXCR, giving one entry per CDR3 protein. The sample carries 500,000 to 600,000 distinct CDR3 sequences, less than 40% recorded once. CDR1 and CDR2 from the germline V gene are MNHEY and SVGAGI. The CDR3 consists of 13 residues. The ends were cut back, 5 bases at V and 2 bases at J, with 10 bases in the middle. Certain patients, namely those with other autoimmune diseases, uncontrolled infections, pregnancy or lactation, were excluded. General study results and limits: Forecasting of ophthalmopathy progression by the model achieved 70.59% sensitivity and approximately 72% specificity. With about 87% sensitivity and roughly 76% specificity, a 13-signature model separated ophthalmopathy from stable hyperthyroidism. In blood appeared most of the expanded thyroid clonotypes whose frequency exceeded 0.001.

This clonotype has a count of ten or more. Its target is unknown. Sequenced: peripheral blood or thyroid tissue (not recorded which). This clonotype originated in an adult man with Graves' hyperthyroidism. This chain links TRBV6-5 with TRBJ2-7, with D maybe TRBD2 (6 bases). The CDR3 sequence is CASSEGLTYEQYF. Written as DNA, the CDR3 is TGTGCCAGCAGTGAGGGACTGACCTACGAGCAGTACTTC.